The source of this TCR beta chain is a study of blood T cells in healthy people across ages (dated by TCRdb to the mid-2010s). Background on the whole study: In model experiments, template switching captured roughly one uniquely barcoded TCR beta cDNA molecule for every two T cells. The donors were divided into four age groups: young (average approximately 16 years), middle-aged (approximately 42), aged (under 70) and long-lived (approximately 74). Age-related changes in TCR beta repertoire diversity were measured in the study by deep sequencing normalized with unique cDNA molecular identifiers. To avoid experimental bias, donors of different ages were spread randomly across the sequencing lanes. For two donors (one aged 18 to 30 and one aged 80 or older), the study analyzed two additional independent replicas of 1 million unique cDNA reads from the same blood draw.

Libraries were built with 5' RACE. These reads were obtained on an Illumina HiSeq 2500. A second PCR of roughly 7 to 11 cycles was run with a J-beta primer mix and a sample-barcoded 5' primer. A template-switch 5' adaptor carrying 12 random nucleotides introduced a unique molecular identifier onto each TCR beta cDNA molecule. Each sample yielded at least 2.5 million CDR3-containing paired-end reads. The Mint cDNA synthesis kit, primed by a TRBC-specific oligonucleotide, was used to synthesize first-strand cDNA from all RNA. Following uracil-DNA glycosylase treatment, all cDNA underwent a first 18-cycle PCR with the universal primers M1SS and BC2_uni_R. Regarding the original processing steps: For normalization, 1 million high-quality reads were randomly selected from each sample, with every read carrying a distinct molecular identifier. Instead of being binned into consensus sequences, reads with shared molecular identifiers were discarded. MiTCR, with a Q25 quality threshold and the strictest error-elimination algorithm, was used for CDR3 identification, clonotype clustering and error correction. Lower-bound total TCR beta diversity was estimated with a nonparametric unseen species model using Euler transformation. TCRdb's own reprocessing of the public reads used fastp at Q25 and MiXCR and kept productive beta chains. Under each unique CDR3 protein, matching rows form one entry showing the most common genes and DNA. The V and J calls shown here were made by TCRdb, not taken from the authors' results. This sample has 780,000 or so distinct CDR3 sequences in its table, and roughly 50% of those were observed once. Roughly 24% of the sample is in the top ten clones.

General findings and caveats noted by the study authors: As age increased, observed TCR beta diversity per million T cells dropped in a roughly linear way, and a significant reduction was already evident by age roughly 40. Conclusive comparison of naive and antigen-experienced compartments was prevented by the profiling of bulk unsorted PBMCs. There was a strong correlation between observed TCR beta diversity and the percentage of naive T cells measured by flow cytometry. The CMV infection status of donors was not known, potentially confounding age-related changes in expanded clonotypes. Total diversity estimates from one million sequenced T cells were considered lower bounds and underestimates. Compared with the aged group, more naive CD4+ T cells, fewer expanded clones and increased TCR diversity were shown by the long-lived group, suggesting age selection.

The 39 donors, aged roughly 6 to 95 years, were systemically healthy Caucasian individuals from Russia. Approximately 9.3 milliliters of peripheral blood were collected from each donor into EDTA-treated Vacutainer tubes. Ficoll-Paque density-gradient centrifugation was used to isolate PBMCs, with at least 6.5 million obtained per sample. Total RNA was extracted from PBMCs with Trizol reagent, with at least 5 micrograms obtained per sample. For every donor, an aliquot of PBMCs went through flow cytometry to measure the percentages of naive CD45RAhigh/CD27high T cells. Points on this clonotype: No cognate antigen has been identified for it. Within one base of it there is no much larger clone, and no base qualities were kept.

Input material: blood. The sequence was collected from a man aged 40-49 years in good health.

At the DNA level, the sequence is TGTGCCAGCGAGACCGCCGGGACCCACACTGAAGCTTTCTTT. Its product reads: CASETAGTHTEAFF. The V and J genes are TRBV6-5 and TRBJ1-1; the best D guess is TRBD1, with 5 bases matching. The CDR3 spans 14 residues, from the cysteine through the phenylalanine. Solely the CDR3 DNA is kept, with 42 bases framed from the first base. V is clipped by 8 bases and J by 3 bases, and the sequence between their germline boundaries is 16 bases long. CDR1 is given as MNHEY and CDR2 as SVGAGI, both from the germline V gene.